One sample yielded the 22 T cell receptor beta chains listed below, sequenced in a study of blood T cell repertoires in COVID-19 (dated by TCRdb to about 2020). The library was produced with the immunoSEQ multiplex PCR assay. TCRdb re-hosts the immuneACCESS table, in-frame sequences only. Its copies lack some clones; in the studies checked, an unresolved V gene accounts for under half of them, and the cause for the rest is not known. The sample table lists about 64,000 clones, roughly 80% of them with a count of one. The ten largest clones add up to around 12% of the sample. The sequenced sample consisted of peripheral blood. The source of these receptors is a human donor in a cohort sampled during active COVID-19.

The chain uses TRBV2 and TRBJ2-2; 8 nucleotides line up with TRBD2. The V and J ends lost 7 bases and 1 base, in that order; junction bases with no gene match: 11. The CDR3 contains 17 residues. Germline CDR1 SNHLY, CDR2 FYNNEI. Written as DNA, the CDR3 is TGTGCCAGCATCGAAGTCGCGGGACTAGGGAACACCGGGGAGCTGTTTTTT. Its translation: CASIEVAGLGNTGELFF.

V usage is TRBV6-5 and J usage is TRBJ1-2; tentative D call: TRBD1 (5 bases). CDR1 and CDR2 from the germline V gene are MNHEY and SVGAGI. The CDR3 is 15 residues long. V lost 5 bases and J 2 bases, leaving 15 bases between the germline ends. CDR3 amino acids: CASSTLRGGNYGYTF. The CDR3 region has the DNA TGTGCCAGCAGTACCCTTCGGGGGGGAAACTATGGCTACACCTTC.

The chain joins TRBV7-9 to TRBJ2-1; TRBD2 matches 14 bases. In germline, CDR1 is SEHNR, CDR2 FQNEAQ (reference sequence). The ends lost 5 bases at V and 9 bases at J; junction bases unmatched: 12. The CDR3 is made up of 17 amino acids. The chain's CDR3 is CASSTGLAGGLRGEQFF. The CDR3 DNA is TGTGCCAGCAGCACAGGACTAGCGGGGGGTCTACGCGGTGAGCAGTTCTTC.

CDR3 nucleotide sequence: TGTGCCAGCCGGTCTGGACAGGGGGGTGTCCAGCCCCAGCATTTT. This gives the protein CASRSGQGGVQPQHF. The chain combines TRBV6-5 with TRBJ1-5; 10 bases map to TRBD1. Unmatched junction bases numbered 11, after V lost 8 bases and J lost 7 bases. Germline CDR1 MNHEY, CDR2 SVGAGI. The CDR3 contains 15 residues.

The CDR3 nucleotides read TGTGCCAGCAGCTTAGGGGCGGGGTGGGAGACCCAGTACTTC. Protein product: CASSLGAGWETQYF. The chain combines TRBV7-8 with TRBJ2-5, with a tentative D call TRBD2 (6 bases). The CDR3 consists of 14 residues. V lost 1 base and J lost 5, with 11 bases in between. In germline, CDR1 is SGHVS, CDR2 FQNEAQ.

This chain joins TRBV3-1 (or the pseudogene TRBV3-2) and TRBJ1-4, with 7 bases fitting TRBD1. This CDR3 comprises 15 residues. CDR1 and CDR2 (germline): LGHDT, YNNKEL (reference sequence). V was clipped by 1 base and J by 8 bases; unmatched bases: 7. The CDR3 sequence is CASSQASKGAEKLFF. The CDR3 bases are TGTGCCAGCAGCCAAGCCAGCAAGGGGGCGGAAAAACTGTTTTTT.

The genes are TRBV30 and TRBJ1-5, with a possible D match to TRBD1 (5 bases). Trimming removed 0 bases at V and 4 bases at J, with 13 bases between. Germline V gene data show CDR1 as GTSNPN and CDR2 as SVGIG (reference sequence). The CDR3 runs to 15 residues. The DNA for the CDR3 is TGTGCCTGGAGTGTACAAGGGGTCGTAAATCAGCCCCAGCATTTT. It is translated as CAWSVQGVVNQPQHF.

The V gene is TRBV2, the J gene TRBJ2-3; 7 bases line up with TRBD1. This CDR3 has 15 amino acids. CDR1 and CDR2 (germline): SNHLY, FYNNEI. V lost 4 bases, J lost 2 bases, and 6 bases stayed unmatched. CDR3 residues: CASSGNKGATDTQYF. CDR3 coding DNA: TGTGCCAGCAGTGGTAATAAGGGGGCCACAGATACGCAGTATTTT.

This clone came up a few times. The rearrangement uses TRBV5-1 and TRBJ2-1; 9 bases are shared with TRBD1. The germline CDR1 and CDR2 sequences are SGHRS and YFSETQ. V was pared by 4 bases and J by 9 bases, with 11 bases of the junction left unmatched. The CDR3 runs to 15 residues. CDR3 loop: CASSLGTGSPGEQFF. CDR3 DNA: TGCGCCAGCAGCCTAGGGACAGGGAGTCCCGGTGAGCAGTTCTTC.

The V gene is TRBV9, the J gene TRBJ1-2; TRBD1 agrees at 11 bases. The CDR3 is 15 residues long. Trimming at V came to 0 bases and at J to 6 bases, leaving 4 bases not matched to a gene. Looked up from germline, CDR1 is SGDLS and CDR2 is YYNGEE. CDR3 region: CASSVVRTGGDGYTF. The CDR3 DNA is TGTGCCAGCAGCGTAGTCCGGACAGGGGGCGATGGCTACACCTTC.

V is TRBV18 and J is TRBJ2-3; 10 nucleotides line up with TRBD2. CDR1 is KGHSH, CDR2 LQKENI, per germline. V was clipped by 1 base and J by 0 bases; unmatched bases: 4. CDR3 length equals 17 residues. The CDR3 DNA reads TGTGCCAGCTCACCACGGACTAGCGGTGCTAGCACAGATACGCAGTATTTT. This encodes CASSPRTSGASTDTQYF.

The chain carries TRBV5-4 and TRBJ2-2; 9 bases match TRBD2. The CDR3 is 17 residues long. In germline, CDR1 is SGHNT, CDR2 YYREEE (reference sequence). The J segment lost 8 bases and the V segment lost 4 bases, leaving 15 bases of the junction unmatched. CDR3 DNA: TGTGCCAGCAGCGGACGCGGGAGGGCCCCGGGGTTGGGGGAGCTGTTTTTT. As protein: CASSGRGRAPGLGELFF.

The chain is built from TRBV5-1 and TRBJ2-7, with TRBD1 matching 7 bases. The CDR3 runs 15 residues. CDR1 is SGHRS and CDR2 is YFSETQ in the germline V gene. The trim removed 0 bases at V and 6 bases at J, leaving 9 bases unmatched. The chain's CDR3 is CASSLEGAGVSEQYV. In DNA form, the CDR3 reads TGCGCCAGCAGCTTGGAGGGGGCAGGGGTCTCCGAGCAGTACGTC.

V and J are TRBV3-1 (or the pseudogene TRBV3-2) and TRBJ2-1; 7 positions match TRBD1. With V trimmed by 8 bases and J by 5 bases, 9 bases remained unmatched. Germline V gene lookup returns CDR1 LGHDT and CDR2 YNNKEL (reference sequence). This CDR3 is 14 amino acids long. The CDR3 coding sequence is TGTGCCAGCGTTAATGACAGGGATGACAATGAGCAGTTCTTC. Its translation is CASVNDRDDNEQFF.

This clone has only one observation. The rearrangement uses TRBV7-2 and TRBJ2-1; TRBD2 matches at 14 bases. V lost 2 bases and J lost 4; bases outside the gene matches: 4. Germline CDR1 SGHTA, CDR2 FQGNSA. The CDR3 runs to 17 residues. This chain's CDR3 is CASSLRTSGGKYNEQFF. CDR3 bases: TGTGCCAGCAGCTTAAGGACTAGCGGGGGGAAATACAATGAGCAGTTCTTC.

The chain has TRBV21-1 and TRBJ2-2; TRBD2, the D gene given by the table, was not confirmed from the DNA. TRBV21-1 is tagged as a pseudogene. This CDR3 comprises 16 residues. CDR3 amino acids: CASSKDPDYRGGELFF. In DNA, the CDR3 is TGTGCCAGCAGCAAAGACCCGGACTATCGGGGCGGGGAGCTGTTTTTT.

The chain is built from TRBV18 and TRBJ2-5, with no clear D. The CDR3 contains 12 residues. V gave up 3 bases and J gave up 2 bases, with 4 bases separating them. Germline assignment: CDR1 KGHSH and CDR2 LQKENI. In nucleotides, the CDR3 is TGTGCCAGCTCACCCCAGCAAGAGACCCAGTACTTC. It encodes CASSPQQETQYF.

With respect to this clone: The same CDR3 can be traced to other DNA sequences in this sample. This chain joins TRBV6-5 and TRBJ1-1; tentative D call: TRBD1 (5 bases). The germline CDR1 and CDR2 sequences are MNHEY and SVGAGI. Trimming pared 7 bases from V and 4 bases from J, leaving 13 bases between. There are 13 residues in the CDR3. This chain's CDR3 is CASTYGGGTEAFF. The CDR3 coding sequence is TGTGCCAGCACCTACGGGGGGGGCACTGAAGCTTTCTTT.

CDR3 protein: CASSLGPLAGVLAKNIQYF. The CDR3, as DNA: TGTGCCAGCAGCTTAGGCCCCCTAGCGGGGGTACTAGCCAAAAACATTCAGTACTTC. The chain links TRBV7-8 to TRBJ2-4, with 10 bases that match TRBD2. J was trimmed by 0 bases and V by 1 base; bases with no gene match: 9. The CDR3 extends over 19 amino acids. The germline V gene has CDR1 SGHVS and CDR2 FQNEAQ.

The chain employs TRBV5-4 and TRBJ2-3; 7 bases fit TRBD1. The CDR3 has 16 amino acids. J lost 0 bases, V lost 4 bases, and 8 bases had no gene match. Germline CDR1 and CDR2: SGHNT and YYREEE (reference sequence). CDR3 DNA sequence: TGTGCCAGCAGCCACCTCCGGGACAGCAGCACAGATACGCAGTATTTT. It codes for CASSHLRDSSTDTQYF. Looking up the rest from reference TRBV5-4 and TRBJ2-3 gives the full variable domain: ETGVTQSPTHLIKTRGQQVTLRCSSQSGHNTVSWYQQALGQGPQFIFQYYREEENGRGNFPPRFSGLQFPNYSSELNVNALELDDSALYLCASSHLRDSSTDTQYFGPGTRLTVL.

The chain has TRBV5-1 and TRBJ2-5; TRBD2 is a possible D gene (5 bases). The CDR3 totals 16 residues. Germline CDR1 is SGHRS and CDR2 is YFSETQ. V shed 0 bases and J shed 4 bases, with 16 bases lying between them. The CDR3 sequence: CASSLGRGSGSETQYF. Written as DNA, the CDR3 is TGCGCCAGCAGCTTGGGGAGAGGGTCTGGTTCAGAGACCCAGTACTTC.

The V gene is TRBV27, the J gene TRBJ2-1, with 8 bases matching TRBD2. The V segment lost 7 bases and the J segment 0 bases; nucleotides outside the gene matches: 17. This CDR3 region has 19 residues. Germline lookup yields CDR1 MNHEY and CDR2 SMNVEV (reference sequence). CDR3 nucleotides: TGTGCCAGCATCAAAGGGGGTGGAACTAGCGGAATCTCCTACAATGAGCAGTTCTTC. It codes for CASIKGGGTSGISYNEQFF.